This T cell receptor beta chain was sequenced in a study of blood T cell repertoires in COVID-19. TCRdb's table, derived via immunoSEQ multiplex PCR, lists solely in-frame clones and lacks some. The sample has about 140,000 clones, about 90% seen once. The germline V and J ends were trimmed by 9 bases and 2 bases, with 14 bases remaining between them. Germline V gene data show CDR1 as LNHNV and CDR2 as YYDKDF (reference sequence). This CDR3 region has 14 residues. This receptor was obtained from a man in his sixties with active or convalescent COVID-19. Sample: peripheral blood. The chain employs TRBV15 and TRBJ2-1; possibly TRBD2 for D (5 bases). CDR3 coding DNA: TGTGCCACTAGGCATTGGGAGACCTACAATGAGCAGTTCTTC. Translating gives CATRHWETYNEQFF.